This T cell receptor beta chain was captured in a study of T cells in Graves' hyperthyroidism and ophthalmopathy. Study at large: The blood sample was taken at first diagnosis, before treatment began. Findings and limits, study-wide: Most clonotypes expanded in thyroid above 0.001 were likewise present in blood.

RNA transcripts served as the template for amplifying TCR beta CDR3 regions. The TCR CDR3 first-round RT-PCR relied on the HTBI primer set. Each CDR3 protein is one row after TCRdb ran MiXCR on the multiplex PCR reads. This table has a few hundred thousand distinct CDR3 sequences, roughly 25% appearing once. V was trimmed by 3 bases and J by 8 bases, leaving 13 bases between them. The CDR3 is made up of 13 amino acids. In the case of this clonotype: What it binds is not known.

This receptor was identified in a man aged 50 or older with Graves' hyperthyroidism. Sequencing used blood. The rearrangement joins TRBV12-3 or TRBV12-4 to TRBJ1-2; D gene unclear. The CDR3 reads CASSFSGSGGYTF. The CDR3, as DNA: TGTGCCAGCAGTTTCTCGGGCTCGGGCGGCTACACCTTC.